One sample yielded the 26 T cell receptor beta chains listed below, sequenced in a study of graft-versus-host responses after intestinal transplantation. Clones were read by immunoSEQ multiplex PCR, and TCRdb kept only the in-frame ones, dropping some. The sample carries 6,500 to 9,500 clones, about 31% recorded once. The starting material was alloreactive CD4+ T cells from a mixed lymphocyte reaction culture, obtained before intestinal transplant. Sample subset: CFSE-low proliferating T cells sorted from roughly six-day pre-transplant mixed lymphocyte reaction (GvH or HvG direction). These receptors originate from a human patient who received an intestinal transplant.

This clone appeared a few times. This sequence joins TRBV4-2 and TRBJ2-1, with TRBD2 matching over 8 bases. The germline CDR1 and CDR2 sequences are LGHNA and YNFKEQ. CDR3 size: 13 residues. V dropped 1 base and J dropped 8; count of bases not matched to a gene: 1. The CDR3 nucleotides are TGTGCCAGCAGCCAAGCGGGGGGGGATGAGCAGTTCTTC. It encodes CASSQAGGDEQFF.

The CDR3 loop is CASSLAGTPYEQYF. In nucleotides, the CDR3 is TGTGCCAGCAGCTTAGCGGGTACCCCCTACGAGCAGTACTTC. This chain connects TRBV7-3 to TRBJ2-7; TRBD2 is a possible D gene (5 bases). Trimming took off 2 bases at V and 2 bases at J, with 10 bases between the two ends. Germline-derived CDR1 and CDR2 are SGHTA and FQGTGA. This CDR3 has 14 amino acids.

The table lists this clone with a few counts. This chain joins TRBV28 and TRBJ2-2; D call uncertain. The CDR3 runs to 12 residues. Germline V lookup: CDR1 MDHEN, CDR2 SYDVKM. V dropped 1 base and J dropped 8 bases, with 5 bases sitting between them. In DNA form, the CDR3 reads TGTGCCAGCAGTTTATTAGCAGGGGAGCTGTTTTTT. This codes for CASSLLAGELFF.

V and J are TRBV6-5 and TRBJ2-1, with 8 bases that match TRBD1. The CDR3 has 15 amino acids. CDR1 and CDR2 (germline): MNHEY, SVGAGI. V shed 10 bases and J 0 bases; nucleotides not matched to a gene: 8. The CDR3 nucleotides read TGTGCCATCCAGCGTGACAGGGGCTCCTACAATGAGCAGTTCTTC. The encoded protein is CAIQRDRGSYNEQFF.

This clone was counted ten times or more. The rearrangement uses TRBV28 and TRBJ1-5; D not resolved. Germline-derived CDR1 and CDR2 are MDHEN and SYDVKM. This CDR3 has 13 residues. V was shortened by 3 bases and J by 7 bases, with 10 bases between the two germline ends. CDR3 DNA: TGTGCCAGCAGTTTTAACGGTCCACAGCCCCAGCATTTT. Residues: CASSFNGPQPQHF.

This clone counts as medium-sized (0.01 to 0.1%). As DNA, the CDR3 is TGCGCCAGCAGCCAGGCAAGCACCGGGGAGCTGTTTTTT. Translating it yields CASSQASTGELFF. The rearrangement links TRBV4-1 to TRBJ2-2; D remains unclear. The V end was cut by 3 bases, the J end by 4 bases, with 6 bases between. The length of the CDR3 is 13 residues. Germline CDR1 is MGHRA and CDR2 is YSYEKL.

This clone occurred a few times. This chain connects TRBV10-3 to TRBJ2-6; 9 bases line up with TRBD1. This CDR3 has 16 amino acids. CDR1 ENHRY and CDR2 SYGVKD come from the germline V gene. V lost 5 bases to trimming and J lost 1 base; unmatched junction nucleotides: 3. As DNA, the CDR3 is TGTGCCATCAGTACCGGGACAGGGTCTGGGGCCAACGTCCTGACTTTC. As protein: CAISTGTGSGANVLTF.

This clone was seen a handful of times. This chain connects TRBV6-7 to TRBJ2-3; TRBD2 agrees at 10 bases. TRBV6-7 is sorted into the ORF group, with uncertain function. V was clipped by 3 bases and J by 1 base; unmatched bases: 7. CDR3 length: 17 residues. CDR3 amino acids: CASSYSWTSGRTDTQYF. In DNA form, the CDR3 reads TGTGCCAGCAGTTATTCGTGGACTAGCGGCCGCACAGATACGCAGTATTTT.

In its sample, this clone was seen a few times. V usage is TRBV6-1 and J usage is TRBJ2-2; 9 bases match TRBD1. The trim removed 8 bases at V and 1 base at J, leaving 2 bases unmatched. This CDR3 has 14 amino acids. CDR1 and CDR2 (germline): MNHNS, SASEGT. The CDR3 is CASSGQGNTGELFF. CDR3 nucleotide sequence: TGTGCCAGCTCGGGACAGGGGAACACCGGGGAGCTGTTTTTT.

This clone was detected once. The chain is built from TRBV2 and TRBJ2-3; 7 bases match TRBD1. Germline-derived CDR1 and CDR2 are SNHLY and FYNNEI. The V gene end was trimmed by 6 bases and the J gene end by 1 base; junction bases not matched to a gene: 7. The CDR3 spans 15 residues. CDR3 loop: CASRVSGTGTDTQYF. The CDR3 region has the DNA TGTGCCAGCAGGGTTTCCGGGACAGGCACAGATACGCAGTATTTT.

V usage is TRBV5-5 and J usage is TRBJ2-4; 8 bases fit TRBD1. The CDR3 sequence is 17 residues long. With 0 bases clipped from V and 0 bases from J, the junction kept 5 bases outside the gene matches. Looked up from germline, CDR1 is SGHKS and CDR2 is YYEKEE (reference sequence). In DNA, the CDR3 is TGTGCCAGCAGCTTGGAATTCGGGACAGGAGCCAAAAACATTCAGTACTTC. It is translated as CASSLEFGTGAKNIQYF. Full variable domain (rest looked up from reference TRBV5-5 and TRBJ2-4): DAGVTQSPTHLIKTRGQQVTLRCSPISGHKSVSWYQQVLGQGPQFIFQYYEKEERGRGNFPDRFSARQFPNYSSELNVNALLLGDSALYLCASSLEFGTGAKNIQYFGAGTRLSVL.

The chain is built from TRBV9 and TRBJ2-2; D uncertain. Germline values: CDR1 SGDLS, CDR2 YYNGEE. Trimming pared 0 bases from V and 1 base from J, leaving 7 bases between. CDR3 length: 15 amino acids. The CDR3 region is CASSVDPGNTGELFF. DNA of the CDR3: TGTGCCAGCAGCGTAGATCCAGGGAACACCGGGGAGCTGTTTTTT.

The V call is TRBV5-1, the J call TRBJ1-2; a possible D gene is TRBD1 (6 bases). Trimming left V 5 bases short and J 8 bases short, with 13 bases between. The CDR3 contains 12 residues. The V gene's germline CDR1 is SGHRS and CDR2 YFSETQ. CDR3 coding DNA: TGCGCCAGCAGACCGGTGGGGGCCGGCTACACCTTC. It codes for CASRPVGAGYTF.

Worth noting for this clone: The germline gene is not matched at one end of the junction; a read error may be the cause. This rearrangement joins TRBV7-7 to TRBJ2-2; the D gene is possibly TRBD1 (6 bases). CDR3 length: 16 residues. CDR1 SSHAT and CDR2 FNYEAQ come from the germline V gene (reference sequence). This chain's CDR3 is CASSPGRTVNTGELFF. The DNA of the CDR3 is TGTGCTAGCAGCCCCGGCCGGACAGTGAACACCGGGGAGCTGTTTTTT.

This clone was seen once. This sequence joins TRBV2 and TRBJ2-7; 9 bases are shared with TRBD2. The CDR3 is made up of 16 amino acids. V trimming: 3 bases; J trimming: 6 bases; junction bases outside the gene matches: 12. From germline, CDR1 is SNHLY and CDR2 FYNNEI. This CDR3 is CASSDGVASGNGEQYF. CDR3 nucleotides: TGTGCCAGCAGTGATGGGGTGGCTAGCGGGAATGGCGAGCAGTACTTC.

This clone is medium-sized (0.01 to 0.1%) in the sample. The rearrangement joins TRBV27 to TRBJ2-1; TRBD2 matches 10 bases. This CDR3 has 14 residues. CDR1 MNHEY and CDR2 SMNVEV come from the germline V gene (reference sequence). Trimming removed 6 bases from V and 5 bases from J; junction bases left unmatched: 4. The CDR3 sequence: CASRRTSGNNEQFF. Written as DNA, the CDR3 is TGTGCCAGCAGGCGGACTAGCGGAAACAATGAGCAGTTCTTC.

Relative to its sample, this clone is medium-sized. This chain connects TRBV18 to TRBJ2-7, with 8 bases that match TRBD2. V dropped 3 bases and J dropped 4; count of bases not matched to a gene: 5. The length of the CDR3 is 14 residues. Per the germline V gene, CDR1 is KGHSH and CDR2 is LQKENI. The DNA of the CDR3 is TGTGCCAGCTCACCTGGAGCGGGGGCGTACGAGCAGTACTTC. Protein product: CASSPGAGAYEQYF.

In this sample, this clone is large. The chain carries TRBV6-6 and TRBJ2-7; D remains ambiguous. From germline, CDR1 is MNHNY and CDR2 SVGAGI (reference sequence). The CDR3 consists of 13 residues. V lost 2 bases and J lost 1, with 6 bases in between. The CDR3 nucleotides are TGTGCCAGCAGTTACGGAGATTCCTACGAGCAGTACTTC. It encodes CASSYGDSYEQYF.

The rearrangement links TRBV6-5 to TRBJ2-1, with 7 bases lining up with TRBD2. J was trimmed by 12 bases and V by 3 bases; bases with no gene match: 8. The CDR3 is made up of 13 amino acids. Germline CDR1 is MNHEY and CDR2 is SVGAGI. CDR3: CASSYYSGGGQFF. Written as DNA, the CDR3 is TGTGCCAGCAGTTATTACTCTGGGGGGGGGCAGTTCTTC.

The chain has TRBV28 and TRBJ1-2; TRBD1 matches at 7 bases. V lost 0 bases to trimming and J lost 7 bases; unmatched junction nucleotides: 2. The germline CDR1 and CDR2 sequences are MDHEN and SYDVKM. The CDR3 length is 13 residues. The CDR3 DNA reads TGTGCCAGCAGTTTATGGACAGGGTTTGGCTACACCTTC. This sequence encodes CASSLWTGFGYTF.

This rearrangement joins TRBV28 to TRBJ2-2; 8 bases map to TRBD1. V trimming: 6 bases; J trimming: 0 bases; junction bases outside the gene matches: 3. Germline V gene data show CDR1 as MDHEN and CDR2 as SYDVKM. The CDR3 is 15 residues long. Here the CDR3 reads CASREQGANTGELFF. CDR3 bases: TGTGCCAGCAGGGAACAGGGGGCGAACACCGGGGAGCTGTTTTTT.

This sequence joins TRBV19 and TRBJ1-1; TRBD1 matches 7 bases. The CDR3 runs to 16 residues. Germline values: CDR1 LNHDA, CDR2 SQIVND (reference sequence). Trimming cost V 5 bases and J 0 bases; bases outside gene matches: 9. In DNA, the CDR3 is TGTGCCAGTAGTGCCACAGGGGCCGCTATGAACACTGAAGCTTTCTTT. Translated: CASSATGAAMNTEAFF.

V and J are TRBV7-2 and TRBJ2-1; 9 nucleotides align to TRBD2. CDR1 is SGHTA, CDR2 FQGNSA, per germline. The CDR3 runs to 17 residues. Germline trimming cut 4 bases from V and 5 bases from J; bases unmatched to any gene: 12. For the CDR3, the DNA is TGTGCCAGCAGCTACTACGGACTAGCGAGCCTCAACAATGAGCAGTTCTTC. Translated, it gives CASSYYGLASLNNEQFF.

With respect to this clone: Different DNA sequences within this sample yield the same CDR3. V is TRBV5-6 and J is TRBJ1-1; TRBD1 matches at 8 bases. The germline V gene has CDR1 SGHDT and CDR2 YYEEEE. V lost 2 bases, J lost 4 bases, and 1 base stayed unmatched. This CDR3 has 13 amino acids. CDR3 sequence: CASSLTGGTEAFF. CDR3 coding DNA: TGTGCCAGCAGCTTAACAGGGGGCACTGAAGCTTTCTTT.

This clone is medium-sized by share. The CDR3 reads CASSIQGDEQYF. The CDR3 nucleotides read TGTGCCAGCTCAATACAGGGGGACGAGCAGTACTTC. This chain joins TRBV18 and TRBJ2-7, with 8 bases aligning to TRBD1. Germline CDR1 is KGHSH and CDR2 is LQKENI. The CDR3 is 12 amino acids. With 5 bases clipped from V and 5 bases from J, the junction kept 2 bases outside the gene matches.

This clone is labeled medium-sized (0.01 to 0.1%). The CDR3 region has the DNA TGCGCCAGCAGCTTGGGGCGGAGAGAGGCTGAAGCTTTCTTT. Translated: CASSLGRREAEAFF. The V call is TRBV5-1, the J call TRBJ1-1; D gene ambiguous. There are 14 residues in the CDR3. The V end was cut by 0 bases, the J end by 6 bases, with 12 bases between. Germline CDR1 and CDR2: SGHRS and YFSETQ.